These 23 T cell receptor beta chains were sequenced from one sample in a study of shared clonotypes between healthy human individuals. Only CD45RO-negative cells positively selected for CCR7 counted as naive CD8 cells, so terminally differentiated effector memory CD45RA+ cells were excluded. The assay was immunoSEQ multiplex PCR, and TCRdb's table has in-frame clones only and misses some. Of fewer than 1 million clones in the sample, 96% were seen once. Sequences were obtained from naive CD8+ T cells sorted from blood. The receptor set was obtained from a man under 40 in good health.

The chain has TRBV30 and TRBJ2-7; tentative D call: TRBD2 (7 bases). Germline lookup yields CDR1 GTSNPN and CDR2 SVGIG (reference sequence). The V gene lost 7 bases and the J gene lost 4 bases, with 14 bases spanning the gap. The CDR3 is 12 residues long. CDR3 nucleotide sequence: TGTGCCTCCCACGCGGGGGCTTACGAGCAGTACTTC. Its protein product is CASHAGAYEQYF.

The chain recombines TRBV7-6 with TRBJ2-7, with TRBD2 matching over 8 bases. V gave up 4 bases and J gave up 5 bases; unmatched junction bases: 4. CDR3 length: 13 amino acids. Per the germline V gene, CDR1 is SGHVS and CDR2 is FNYEAQ. In nucleotides, the CDR3 is TGTGCCAGCAGCTCCATCGGGAGGGACGAGCAGTACTTC. Translated, it gives CASSSIGRDEQYF. The whole variable domain, filled in from reference TRBV7-6 and TRBJ2-7, reads GAGVSQSPRYKVTKRGQDVALRCDPISGHVSLYWYRQALGQGPEFLTYFNYEAQQDKSGLPNDRFSAERPEGSISTLTIQRTEQRDSAMYRCASSSIGRDEQYFGPGTRLTVT.

This rearrangement joins TRBV7-2 to TRBJ1-1; tentative D call: TRBD1 (6 bases). Trimming left V 5 bases short and J 6 bases short, with 16 bases between. Looked up from germline, CDR1 is SGHTA and CDR2 is FQGNSA. The CDR3 is 14 amino acids. The CDR3 is CASSLPIGGSEAFF. The CDR3 DNA is TGTGCCAGCAGCCTCCCAATAGGGGGGTCTGAAGCTTTCTTT. The full variable domain, completed using reference TRBV7-2 and TRBJ1-1, is GAGVSQSPSNKVTEKGKDVELRCDPISGHTALYWYRQSLGQGLEFLIYFQGNSAPDKSGLPSDRFSAERTGGSVSTLTIQRTQQEDSAVYLCASSLPIGGSEAFFGQGTRLTVV.

V gene TRBV7-3 combines with J gene TRBJ2-3, with 8 bases fitting TRBD2. This CDR3 is built from 16 residues. Losses at the gene ends were 2 bases for V and 3 bases for J; bases not matched to a gene: 7. Looked up from germline, CDR1 is SGHTA and CDR2 is FQGTGA. The CDR3 nucleotides read TGTGCCAGCAGCTTAGGTACGCGGGAGGCGACAGATACGCAGTATTTT. It codes for CASSLGTREATDTQYF.

The chain combines TRBV5-1 with TRBJ1-5; no clear D. This CDR3 spans 13 amino acids. The ends were cut back, 1 base at V and 6 bases at J, with 8 bases in the middle. Looked up from germline, CDR1 is SGHRS and CDR2 is YFSETQ. In nucleotides, the CDR3 is TGCGCCAGCAGCTTGTCCTTAAGTCAGCCCCAGCATTTT. Its translation is CASSLSLSQPQHF.

The chain couples TRBV6-6 to TRBJ1-2; D remains ambiguous. With 5 bases removed from V and 2 bases from J, the gap between germline ends came to 9 bases. Germline V gives CDR1 MNHNY, CDR2 SVGAGI (reference sequence). This CDR3 spans 13 amino acids. The CDR3, as DNA: TGTGCCAGCAGTACGGAGAGAAACTATGGCTACACCTTC. Its translation is CASSTERNYGYTF.

The J gene is TRBJ2-7, the V gene TRBV27; the D gene is possibly TRBD2 (6 bases). The germline CDR1 and CDR2 sequences are MNHEY and SMNVEV (reference sequence). With 2 bases removed from V and 2 bases from J, the gap between germline ends came to 10 bases. The CDR3 extends over 14 amino acids. Here the CDR3 reads CASSLGTAPYEQYF. The CDR3 coding sequence is TGTGCCAGCAGTTTAGGGACTGCCCCCTACGAGCAGTACTTC.

Turning to this clone: The CDR3 does not end in the conserved phenylalanine or tryptophan, so this is likely a read error. The DNA is omitted, as the CDR3 cannot be located on it reliably, and the CDR3 follows TCRdb's listing. This chain joins TRBV27 and TRBJ2-7; TRBD2 is taken as the D call from the table, unchecked against the DNA. The CDR3 comprises 15 residues, both ends counted. Germline CDR1 and CDR2: MNHEY and SMNVEV (reference sequence). The chain's CDR3 is CASSLSRRGTSGIHI.

V and J are TRBV12-5 and TRBJ2-2; no clear D. Trimming removed 5 bases at V and 1 base at J, with 5 bases between. Germline values: CDR1 LGHNT, CDR2 FRNRAP. This CDR3 spans 13 amino acids. The CDR3 region is CASGLRNTGELFF. The CDR3 DNA is TGTGCTAGTGGTCTCCGGAACACCGGGGAGCTGTTTTTT.

The V gene is TRBV27, the J gene TRBJ2-4; D is undetermined. Trimming pared 2 bases from V and 7 bases from J, leaving 15 bases between. The CDR3 runs 15 residues. Looked up from germline, CDR1 is MNHEY and CDR2 is SMNVEV (reference sequence). The CDR3 DNA reads TGTGCCAGCAGTTTAGGCGGTTTTTTCGGGAACATTCAGTACTTC. This sequence encodes CASSLGGFFGNIQYF.

The J gene is TRBJ2-1, the V gene TRBV27; 7 bases are shared with TRBD2. The J segment lost 6 bases and the V segment lost 10 bases, leaving 18 bases of the junction unmatched. The CDR3 has 16 residues. Germline CDR1 is MNHEY and CDR2 is SMNVEV (reference sequence). CDR3: CATRPLGGRALNEQFF. In DNA, the CDR3 is TGTGCCACTCGACCCTTGGGGGGGAGGGCGCTCAATGAGCAGTTCTTC.

The chain couples TRBV7-2 to TRBJ2-1; D is perhaps TRBD2 (6 bases). This CDR3 contains 15 residues. Trimming cost V 6 bases and J 4 bases, with 16 bases left between them. From germline, CDR1 is SGHTA and CDR2 FQGNSA. In nucleotides, the CDR3 is TGTGCCAGCAGTGCCGCCGGGGGTCGGTACAATGAGCAGTTCTTC. Its protein is CASSAAGGRYNEQFF.

This clone was counted a single time. This chain links TRBV19 with TRBJ2-3, with D tentatively TRBD1 (5 bases). There are 14 residues in the CDR3. V lost 3 bases to trimming and J lost 2 bases, with 9 bases between them. Germline CDR1 LNHDA, CDR2 SQIVND (reference sequence). CDR3 bases: TGTGCCAGTAGTATGCAGGGATACACAGATACGCAGTATTTT. Its translation: CASSMQGYTDTQYF.

V usage is TRBV28 and J usage is TRBJ1-1; 7 bases are shared with TRBD1. CDR3 length equals 18 residues. The trim removed 6 bases at V and 0 bases at J, leaving 16 bases unmatched. In germline, CDR1 is MDHEN, CDR2 SYDVKM. CDR3 protein: CASSPPGTVVIMNTEAFF. CDR3 bases: TGTGCCAGCAGCCCACCCGGGACAGTTGTTATCATGAACACTGAAGCTTTCTTT.

J is TRBJ2-3 and V is TRBV9; D unclear. CDR3 length: 14 amino acids. The germline V and J ends were trimmed by 3 bases and 0 bases, with 8 bases remaining between them. CDR1 and CDR2 (germline): SGDLS, YYNGEE. The chain's CDR3 is CASSARRSTDTQYF. DNA of the CDR3: TGTGCCAGCAGCGCCAGGCGAAGCACAGATACGCAGTATTTT.

V and J are TRBV28 and TRBJ1-1; no clear D gene. The CDR3 sequence is 11 residues long. Germline lookup yields CDR1 MDHEN and CDR2 SYDVKM. V was clipped by 3 bases and J by 8 bases, with 7 bases between them. The CDR3 DNA is TGTGCCAGCAGTTTTTTCCAGGAAGCTTTCTTT. It encodes CASSFFQEAFF.

The rearrangement links TRBV7-9 to TRBJ2-2, with 11 bases matching TRBD2. This CDR3 contains 16 residues. Germline-derived CDR1 and CDR2 are SEHNR and FQNEAQ (reference sequence). The trim removed 5 bases at V and 2 bases at J, leaving 4 bases unmatched. This CDR3 is CASSPRLAGNTGELFF. The DNA for the CDR3 is TGTGCCAGCAGCCCCCGACTAGCGGGAAACACCGGGGAGCTGTTTTTT. The entire variable domain, with the rest obtained from reference TRBV7-9 and TRBJ2-2, is as follows: DTGVSQNPRHKITKRGQNVTFRCDPISEHNRLYWYRQTLGQGPEFLTYFQNEAQLEKSRLLSDRFSAERPKGSFSTLEIQRTEQGDSAMYLCASSPRLAGNTGELFFGEGSRLTVL.

The gene calls are TRBV27 and TRBJ2-7; no clear D gene. Trimming left V 5 bases short and J 2 bases short, with 10 bases between. CDR1 and CDR2 (germline): MNHEY, SMNVEV (reference sequence). The CDR3 is 13 amino acids. This CDR3 reads CASSLQVAYEQYF. In DNA, the CDR3 is TGTGCCAGCAGTCTCCAGGTGGCCTACGAGCAGTACTTC.

A remark on this clone: The same CDR3 can be traced to other DNA sequences in this sample. The V and J genes are TRBV4-1 and TRBJ1-1; no firm D call. Looked up from germline, CDR1 is MGHRA and CDR2 is YSYEKL. Trimming stripped 1 base from V and 0 bases from J, with 6 bases between. The CDR3 loop spans 14 amino acids. CDR3 protein: CASSQVGVNTEAFF. CDR3 sequence (DNA): TGCGCCAGCAGCCAAGTTGGGGTGAACACTGAAGCTTTCTTT.

This clone was seen only once. The chain has TRBV4-1 and TRBJ1-5, with D maybe TRBD1 (5 bases). The CDR3 sequence is 15 residues long. CDR1 MGHRA and CDR2 YSYEKL come from the germline V gene. The germline V and J ends were trimmed by 0 bases and 5 bases, with 11 bases remaining between them. The DNA of the CDR3 is TGCGCCAGCAGCCAAGAAGAAGGGGCCCATCAGCCCCAGCATTTT. Translated: CASSQEEGAHQPQHF.

The CDR3 reads CASSQVYPGQGSNQPQHF. The CDR3 DNA reads as TGCGCCAGCAGCCAAGTATATCCGGGACAGGGTAGCAATCAGCCCCAGCATTTT. The chain couples TRBV4-1 to TRBJ1-5; 9 bases line up with TRBD1. V was clipped by 1 base and J by 0 bases; unmatched bases: 7. The V gene's germline CDR1 is MGHRA and CDR2 YSYEKL. This CDR3 contains 18 residues.

This clone was picked up one time. Other nucleotide sequences from this sample produce the same CDR3. The chain is built from TRBV27 and TRBJ2-1, with D possibly TRBD2 on 6 matching bases. V was cut by 2 bases and J by 10 bases, with 15 bases left in between. The CDR3 spans 14 residues. Germline values: CDR1 MNHEY, CDR2 SMNVEV (reference sequence). CDR3 in amino acids: CASSLLGGGEEQFF. CDR3 DNA sequence: TGTGCCAGCAGTTTACTGGGCGGAGGGGAGGAGCAGTTCTTC.

The CDR3 bases are TGCAGCGTTGGTAGCGGGAGGGCCCCCGGGGAGCTGTTTTTT. Translation: CSVGSGRAPGELFF. The rearrangement uses TRBV29-1 and TRBJ2-2, with 11 nucleotides matching TRBD2. The CDR3 sequence is 14 residues long. The J segment lost 6 bases and the V segment lost 4 bases, leaving 4 bases of the junction unmatched. CDR1 is SQVTM, CDR2 ANQGSEA, per germline.